This T cell receptor (beta chain) was obtained from a study of T cell responses to AZD1222 COVID-19 vaccine. This CDR3 region has 13 residues. Trimming took 6 bases from V and 9 from J; bases not matched to a gene: 10. Profiled with immunoSEQ multiplex PCR; TCRdb holds only in-frame clones, not every one. Here the sample spans 150,000 or so clones, approximately 91% being singletons. Study-wide findings and caveats: The breadth and depth of Spike-specific TCRs increased once two AZD1222 doses had been given. Unmutated variant regions reportedly attract nearly half of all spike-specific TCRs. Baseline seropositives among AZD1222 recipients totaled only five to seven.

This clone appeared once. What it recognizes is unknown. Specimen: peripheral blood, collected 28 days after the second AZD1222 dose. The source of this sequence is an adult who received the AZD1222 COVID-19 vaccine. The chain combines TRBV12-3 or TRBV12-4 with TRBJ1-1; 7 nucleotides agree with TRBD1. The CDR3 is CASSPGTDTQAFF. As DNA, the CDR3 is TGTGCCAGCAGCCCTGGGACAGACACCCAAGCTTTCTTT.